This TCR beta chain is drawn from a study of T cell responses to AZD1222 COVID-19 vaccine. Findings of the study overall: Across the whole spike, CD4 TCRs peaked at regions 160-218 and 743-854.

This table comes from immunoSEQ multiplex PCR, and its TCRdb copy is limited to in-frame clones, with some not included. This sample has 100,000 to 150,000 clones, with 75% to 95% found just once. Concerning this clone itself: Antigen unknown.

This CDR3 has 16 residues. Between the trimmed V and J ends, which lost 2 bases and 5 bases, there was a span of 16 bases. CDR1 is MGHRA, CDR2 YSYEKL, per germline. The receptor comes from an adult in good health. The V call is TRBV4-1, the J call TRBJ2-1; TRBD1 might be the D (7 bases). Here the sequenced sample was peripheral blood, taken on day 0 of AZD1222 vaccination. CDR3 bases: TGCGCCAGCAGCCAAAGGGAGGAGGGGGCCAACAATGAGCAGTTCTTC. This codes for CASSQREEGANNEQFF.